The clone carrying this TCR beta chain has only a few counts. Its antigen remains unknown. One entry per CDR3 protein results from TCRdb running MiXCR on the RT-PCR reads. Of about 190,000 distinct CDR3 sequences listed, approximately 15% were seen once; the top ten hold roughly 24%. This sample stems from a study of response to subunit inactivated influenza vaccine. Whole-study findings and limits: T cells newly recruited by each seasonal influenza vaccination are few, the authors suggested.

The ends were cut back, 5 bases at V and 7 bases at J, with 9 bases in the middle. CDR1 is SGHVS, CDR2 FQNEAQ, per germline. This CDR3 spans 13 amino acids. This sequence originates from a man aged 45-65 years who received an inactivated influenza vaccine. The chain has TRBV7-8 and TRBJ1-6; D is undetermined. The specimen was CD8+ T cells sorted from PBMCs, collected 4 to 6 days after vaccination. CDR3 bases: TGTGCCAGCAGCGGCCGGGAAAATTCACCCCTCCACTTT. As protein: CASSGRENSPLHF.